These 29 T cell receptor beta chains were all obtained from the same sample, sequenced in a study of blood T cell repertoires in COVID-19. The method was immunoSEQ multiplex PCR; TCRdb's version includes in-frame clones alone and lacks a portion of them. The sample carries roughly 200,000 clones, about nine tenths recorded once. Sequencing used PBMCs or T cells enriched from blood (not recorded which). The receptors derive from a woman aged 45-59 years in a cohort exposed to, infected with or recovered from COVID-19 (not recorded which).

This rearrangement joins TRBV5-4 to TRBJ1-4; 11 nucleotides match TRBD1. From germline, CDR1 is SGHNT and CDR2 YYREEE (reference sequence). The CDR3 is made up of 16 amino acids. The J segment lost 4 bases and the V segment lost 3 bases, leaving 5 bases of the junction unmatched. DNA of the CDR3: TGTGCCAGCAGCTCCGGGACAGGGGGGAATAATGAAAAACTGTTTTTT. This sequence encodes CASSSGTGGNNEKLFF. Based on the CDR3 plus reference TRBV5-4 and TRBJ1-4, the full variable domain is ETGVTQSPTHLIKTRGQQVTLRCSSQSGHNTVSWYQQALGQGPQFIFQYYREEENGRGNFPPRFSGLQFPNYSSELNVNALELDDSALYLCASSSGTGGNNEKLFFGSGTQLSVL.

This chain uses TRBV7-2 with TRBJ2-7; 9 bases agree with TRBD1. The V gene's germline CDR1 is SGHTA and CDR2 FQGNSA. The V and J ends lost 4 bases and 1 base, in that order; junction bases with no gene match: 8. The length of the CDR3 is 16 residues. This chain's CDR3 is CASSSLPGQGSYEQYF. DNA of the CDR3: TGTGCCAGCAGCTCTCTACCGGGACAGGGATCCTACGAGCAGTACTTC.

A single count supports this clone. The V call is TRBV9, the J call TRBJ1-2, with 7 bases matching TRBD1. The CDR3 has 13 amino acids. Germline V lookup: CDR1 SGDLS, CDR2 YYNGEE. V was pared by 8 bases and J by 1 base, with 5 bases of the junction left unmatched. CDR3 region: CASTRDSNYGYTF. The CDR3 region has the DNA TGTGCCAGTACCCGGGACAGTAACTATGGCTACACCTTC. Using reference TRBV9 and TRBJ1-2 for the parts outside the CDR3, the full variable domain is DSGVTQTPKHLITATGQRVTLRCSPRSGDLSVYWYQQSLDQGLQFLIQYYNGEERAKGNILERFSAQQFPDLHSELNLSSLELGDSALYFCASTRDSNYGYTFGSGTRLTVV.

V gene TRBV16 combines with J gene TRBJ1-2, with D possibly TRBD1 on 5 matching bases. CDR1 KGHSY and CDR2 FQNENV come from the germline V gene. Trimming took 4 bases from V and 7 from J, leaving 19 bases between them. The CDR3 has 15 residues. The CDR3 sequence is CASSPTEEGLGGYTF. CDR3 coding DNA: TGTGCCAGCAGCCCCACGGAGGAGGGGTTGGGTGGCTACACCTTC.

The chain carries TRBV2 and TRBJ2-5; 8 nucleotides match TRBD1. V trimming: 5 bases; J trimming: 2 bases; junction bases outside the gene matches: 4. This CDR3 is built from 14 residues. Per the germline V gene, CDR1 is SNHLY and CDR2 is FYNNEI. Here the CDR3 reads CASSLRTGQETQYF. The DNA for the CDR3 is TGTGCCAGCAGTCTACGGACAGGGCAAGAGACCCAGTACTTC.

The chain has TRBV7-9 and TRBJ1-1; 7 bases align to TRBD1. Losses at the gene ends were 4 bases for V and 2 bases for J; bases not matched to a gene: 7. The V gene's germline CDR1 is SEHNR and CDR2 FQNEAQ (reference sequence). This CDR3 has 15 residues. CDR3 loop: CASSSSRTGNTEAFF. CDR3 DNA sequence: TGTGCCAGCAGCTCGAGCCGGACAGGCAACACTGAAGCTTTCTTT.

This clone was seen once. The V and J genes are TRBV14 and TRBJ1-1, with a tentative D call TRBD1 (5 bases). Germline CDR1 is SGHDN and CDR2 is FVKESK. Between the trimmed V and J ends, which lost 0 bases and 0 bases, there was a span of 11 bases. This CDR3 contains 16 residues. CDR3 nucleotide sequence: TGTGCCAGCAGCCAAGAGCAGGGAAACATGAACACTGAAGCTTTCTTT. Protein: CASSQEQGNMNTEAFF.

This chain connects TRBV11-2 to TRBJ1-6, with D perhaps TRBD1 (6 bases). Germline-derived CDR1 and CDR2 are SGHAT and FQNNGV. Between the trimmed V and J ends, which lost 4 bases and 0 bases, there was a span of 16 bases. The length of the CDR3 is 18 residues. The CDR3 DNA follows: TGTGCCAGCAGCTCCGGGACACCGGTTTTCTCCTATAATTCACCCCTCCACTTT. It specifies CASSSGTPVFSYNSPLHF.

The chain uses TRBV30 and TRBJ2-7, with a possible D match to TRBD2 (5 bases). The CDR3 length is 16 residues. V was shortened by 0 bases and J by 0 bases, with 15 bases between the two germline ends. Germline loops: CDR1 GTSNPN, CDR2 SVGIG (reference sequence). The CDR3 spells CAWSVLGPSGSYEQYF. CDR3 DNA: TGTGCCTGGAGTGTACTAGGGCCATCGGGCTCCTACGAGCAGTACTTC.

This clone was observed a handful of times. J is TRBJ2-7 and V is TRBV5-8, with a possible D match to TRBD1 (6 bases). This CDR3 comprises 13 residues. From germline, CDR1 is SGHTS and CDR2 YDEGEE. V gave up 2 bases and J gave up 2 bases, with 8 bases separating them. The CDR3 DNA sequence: TGTGCCAGCAGCTTCTCAGGGGCCTACGAGCAGTACTTC. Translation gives CASSFSGAYEQYF.

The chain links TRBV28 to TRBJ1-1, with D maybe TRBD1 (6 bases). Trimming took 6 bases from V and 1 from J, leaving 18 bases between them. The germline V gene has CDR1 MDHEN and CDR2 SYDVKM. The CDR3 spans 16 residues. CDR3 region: CASRPGTIAENTEAFF. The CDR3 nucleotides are TGTGCCAGCAGACCCGGGACAATAGCAGAGAACACTGAAGCTTTCTTT.

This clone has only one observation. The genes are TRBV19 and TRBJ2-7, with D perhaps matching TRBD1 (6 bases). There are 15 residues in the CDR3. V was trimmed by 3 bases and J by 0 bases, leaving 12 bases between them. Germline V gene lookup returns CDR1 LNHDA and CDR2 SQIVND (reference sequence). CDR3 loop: CASSIGQRSSYEQYF. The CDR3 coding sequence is TGTGCCAGTAGTATCGGACAGAGAAGCTCCTACGAGCAGTACTTC.

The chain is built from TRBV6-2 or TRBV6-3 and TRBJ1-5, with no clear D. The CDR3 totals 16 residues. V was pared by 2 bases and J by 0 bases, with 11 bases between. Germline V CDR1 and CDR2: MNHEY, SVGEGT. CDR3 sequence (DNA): TGTGCCAGCAGTTACGGACGGACTTATAGCAATCAGCCCCAGCATTTT. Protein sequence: CASSYGRTYSNQPQHF.

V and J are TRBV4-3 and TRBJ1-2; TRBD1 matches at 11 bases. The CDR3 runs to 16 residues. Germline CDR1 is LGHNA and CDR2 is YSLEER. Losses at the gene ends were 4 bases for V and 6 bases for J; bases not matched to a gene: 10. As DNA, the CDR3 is TGCGCCAGCAGCCGCGCTCCGGGACAGGGGGACGATGGCTACACCTTC. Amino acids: CASSRAPGQGDDGYTF.

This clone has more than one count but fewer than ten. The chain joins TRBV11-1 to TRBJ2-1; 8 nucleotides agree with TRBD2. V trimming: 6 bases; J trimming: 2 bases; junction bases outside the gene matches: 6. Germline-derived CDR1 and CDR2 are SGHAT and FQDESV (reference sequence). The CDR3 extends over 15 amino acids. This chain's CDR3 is CASSLLADAYNEQFF. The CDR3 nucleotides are TGTGCCAGCAGTTTACTAGCGGACGCCTACAATGAGCAGTTCTTC.

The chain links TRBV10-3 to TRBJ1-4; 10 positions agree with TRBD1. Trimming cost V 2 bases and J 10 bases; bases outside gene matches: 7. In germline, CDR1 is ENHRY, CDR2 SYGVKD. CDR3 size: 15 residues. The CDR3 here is CAISEEGQGTGKLFF. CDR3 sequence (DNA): TGTGCCATCAGTGAGGAGGGACAGGGGACGGGAAAACTGTTTTTT.

Here the CDR3 reads CASSQDRVGETQYF. DNA of the CDR3: TGCGCCAGCAGCCAGGACAGGGTCGGGGAGACCCAGTACTTC. The chain joins TRBV5-1 to TRBJ2-5; 8 positions agree with TRBD1. Trimming took 4 bases from V and 5 from J; bases not matched to a gene: 7. The CDR3 is made up of 14 amino acids. The germline V gene encodes CDR1 SGHRS and CDR2 YFSETQ. Complete variable domain (other parts from reference TRBV5-1 and TRBJ2-5): KAGVTQTPRYLIKTRGQQVTLSCSPISGHRSVSWYQQTPGQGLQFLFEYFSETQRNKGNFPGRFSGRQFSNSRSEMNVSTLELGDSALYLCASSQDRVGETQYFGPGTRLLVL.

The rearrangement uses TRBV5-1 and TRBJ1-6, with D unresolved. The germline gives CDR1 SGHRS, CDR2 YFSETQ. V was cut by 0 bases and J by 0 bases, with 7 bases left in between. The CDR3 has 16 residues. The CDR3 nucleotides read TGCGCCAGCAGCTTGGCGGGGAGCTCCTATAATTCACCCCTCCACTTT. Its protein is CASSLAGSSYNSPLHF.

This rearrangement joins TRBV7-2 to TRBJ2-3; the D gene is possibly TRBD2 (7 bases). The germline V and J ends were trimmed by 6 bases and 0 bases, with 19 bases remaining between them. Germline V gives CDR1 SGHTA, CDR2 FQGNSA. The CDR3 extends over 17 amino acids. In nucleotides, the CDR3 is TGTGCCAGCAGGGAGGGGGTAGGCGGGGGAAGCACAGATACGCAGTATTTT. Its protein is CASREGVGGGSTDTQYF.

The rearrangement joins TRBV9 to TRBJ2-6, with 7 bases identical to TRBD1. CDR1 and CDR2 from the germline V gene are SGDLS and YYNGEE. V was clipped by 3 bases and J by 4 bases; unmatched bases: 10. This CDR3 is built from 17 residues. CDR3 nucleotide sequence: TGTGCCAGCAGCGGGCACAGGGGCTACGCCGGGGCCAACGTCCTGACTTTC. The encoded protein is CASSGHRGYAGANVLTF. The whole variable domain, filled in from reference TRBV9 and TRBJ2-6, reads DSGVTQTPKHLITATGQRVTLRCSPRSGDLSVYWYQQSLDQGLQFLIQYYNGEERAKGNILERFSAQQFPDLHSELNLSSLELGDSALYFCASSGHRGYAGANVLTFGAGSRLTVL.

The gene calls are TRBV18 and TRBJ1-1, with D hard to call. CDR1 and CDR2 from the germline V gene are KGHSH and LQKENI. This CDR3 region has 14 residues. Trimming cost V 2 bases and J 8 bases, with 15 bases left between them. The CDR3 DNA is TGTGCCAGCTCACCAAGGTGGGCGTCAGACGAAGCTTTCTTT. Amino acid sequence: CASSPRWASDEAFF.

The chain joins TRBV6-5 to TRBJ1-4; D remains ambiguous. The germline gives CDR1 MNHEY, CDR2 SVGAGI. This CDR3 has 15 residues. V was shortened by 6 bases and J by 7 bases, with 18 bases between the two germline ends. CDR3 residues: CASRKTGLIREKLFF. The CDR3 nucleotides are TGTGCCAGCAGAAAGACCGGGTTGATACGTGAAAAACTGTTTTTT.

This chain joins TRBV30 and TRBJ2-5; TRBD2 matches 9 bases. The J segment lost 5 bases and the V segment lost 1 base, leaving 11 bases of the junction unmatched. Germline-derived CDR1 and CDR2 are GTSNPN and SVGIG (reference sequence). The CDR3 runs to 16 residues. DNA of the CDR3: TGTGCCTGGAGTGAGGGTCTAGCGGGGTTTCGGGAGACCCAGTACTTC. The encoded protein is CAWSEGLAGFRETQYF.

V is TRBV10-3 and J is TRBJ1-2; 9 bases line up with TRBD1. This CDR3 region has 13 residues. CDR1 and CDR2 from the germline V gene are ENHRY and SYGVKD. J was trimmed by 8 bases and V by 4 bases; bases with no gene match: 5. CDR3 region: CAISGGTGQGYTF. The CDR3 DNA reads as TGTGCCATCAGTGGGGGGACAGGGCAAGGCTACACCTTC.

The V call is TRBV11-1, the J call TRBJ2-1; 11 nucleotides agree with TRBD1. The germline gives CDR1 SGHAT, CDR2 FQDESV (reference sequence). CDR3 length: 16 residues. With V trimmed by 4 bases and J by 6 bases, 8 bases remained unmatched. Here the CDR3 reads CASSYARTGGFNEQFF. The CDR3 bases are TGTGCCAGCAGCTACGCCAGGACAGGGGGCTTCAATGAGCAGTTCTTC.

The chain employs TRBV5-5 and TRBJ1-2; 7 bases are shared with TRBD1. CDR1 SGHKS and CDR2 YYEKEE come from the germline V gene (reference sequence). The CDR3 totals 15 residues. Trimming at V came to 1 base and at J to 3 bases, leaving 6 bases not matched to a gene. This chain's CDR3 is CASSLNTGVDYGYTF. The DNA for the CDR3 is TGTGCCAGCAGCTTGAATACAGGGGTAGACTATGGCTACACCTTC.

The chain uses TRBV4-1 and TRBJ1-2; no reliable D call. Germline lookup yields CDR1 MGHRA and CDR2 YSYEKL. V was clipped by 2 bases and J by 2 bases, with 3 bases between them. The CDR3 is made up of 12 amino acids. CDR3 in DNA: TGCGCCAGCAGCCAACAGAACTATGGCTACACCTTC. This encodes CASSQQNYGYTF.

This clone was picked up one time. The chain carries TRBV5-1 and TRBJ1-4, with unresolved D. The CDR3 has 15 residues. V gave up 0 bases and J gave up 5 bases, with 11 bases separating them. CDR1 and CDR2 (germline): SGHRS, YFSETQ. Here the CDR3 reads CASSLAGGSNEKLFF. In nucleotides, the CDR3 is TGCGCCAGCAGCTTGGCAGGAGGATCAAATGAAAAACTGTTTTTT.

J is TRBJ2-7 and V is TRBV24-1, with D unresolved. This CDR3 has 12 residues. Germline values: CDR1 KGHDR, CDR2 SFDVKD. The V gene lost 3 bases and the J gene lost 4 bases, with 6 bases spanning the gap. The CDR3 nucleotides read TGTGCCACCAGTGATGACATGTACGAGCAGTACTTC. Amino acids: CATSDDMYEQYF.